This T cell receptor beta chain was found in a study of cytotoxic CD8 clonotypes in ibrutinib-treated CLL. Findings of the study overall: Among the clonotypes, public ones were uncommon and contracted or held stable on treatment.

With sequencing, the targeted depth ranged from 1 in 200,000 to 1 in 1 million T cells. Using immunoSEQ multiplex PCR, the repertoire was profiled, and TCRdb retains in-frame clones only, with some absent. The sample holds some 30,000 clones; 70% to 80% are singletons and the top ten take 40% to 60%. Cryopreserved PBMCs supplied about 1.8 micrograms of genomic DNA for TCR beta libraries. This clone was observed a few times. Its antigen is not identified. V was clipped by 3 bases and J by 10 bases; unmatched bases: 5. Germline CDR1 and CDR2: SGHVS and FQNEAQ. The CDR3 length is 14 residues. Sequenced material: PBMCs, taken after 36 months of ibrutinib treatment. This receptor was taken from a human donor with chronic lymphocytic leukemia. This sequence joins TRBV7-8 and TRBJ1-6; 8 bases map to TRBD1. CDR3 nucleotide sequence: TGTGCCAGCAGCTTGGACAGGGCTAGATCACCCCTCCACTTT. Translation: CASSLDRARSPLHF.